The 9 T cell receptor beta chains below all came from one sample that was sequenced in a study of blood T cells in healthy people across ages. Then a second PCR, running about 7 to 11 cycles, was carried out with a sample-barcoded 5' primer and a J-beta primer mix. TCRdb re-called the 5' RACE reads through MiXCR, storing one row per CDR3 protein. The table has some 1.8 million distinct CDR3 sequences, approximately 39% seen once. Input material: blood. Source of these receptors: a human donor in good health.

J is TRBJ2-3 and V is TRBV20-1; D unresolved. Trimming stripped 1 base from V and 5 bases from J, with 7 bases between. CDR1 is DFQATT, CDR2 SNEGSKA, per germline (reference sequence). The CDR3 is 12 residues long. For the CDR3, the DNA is TGCAGTGCTAGAGCTCTGGGAGATACGCAGTATTTT. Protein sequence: CSARALGDTQYF.

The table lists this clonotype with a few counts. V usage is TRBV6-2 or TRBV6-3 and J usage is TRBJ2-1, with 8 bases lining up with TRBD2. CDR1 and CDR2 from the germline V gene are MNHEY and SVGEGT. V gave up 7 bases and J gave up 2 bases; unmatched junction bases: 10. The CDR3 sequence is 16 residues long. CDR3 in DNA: TGTGCCAGCACCCGATCGGGGGGGGCCCCCTACAATGAGCAGTTCTTC. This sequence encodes CASTRSGGAPYNEQFF.

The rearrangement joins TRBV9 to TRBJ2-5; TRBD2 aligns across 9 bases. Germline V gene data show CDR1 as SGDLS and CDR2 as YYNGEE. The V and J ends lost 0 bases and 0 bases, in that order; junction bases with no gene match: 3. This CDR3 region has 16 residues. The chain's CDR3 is CASSVGAGGNQETQYF. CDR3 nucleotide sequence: TGTGCCAGCAGCGTAGGAGCGGGGGGAAACCAAGAGACCCAGTACTTC.

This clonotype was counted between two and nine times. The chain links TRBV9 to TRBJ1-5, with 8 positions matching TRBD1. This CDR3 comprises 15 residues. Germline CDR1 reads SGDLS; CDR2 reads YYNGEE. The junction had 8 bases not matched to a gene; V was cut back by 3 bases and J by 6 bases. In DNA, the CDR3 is TGTGCCAGCAGCGCTGGGGGACAGGTTAGTCAGCCCCAGCATTTT. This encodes CASSAGGQVSQPQHF.

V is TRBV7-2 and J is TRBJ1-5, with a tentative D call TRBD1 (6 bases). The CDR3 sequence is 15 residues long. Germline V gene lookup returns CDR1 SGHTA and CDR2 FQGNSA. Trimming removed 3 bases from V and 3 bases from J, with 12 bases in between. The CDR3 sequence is CASSLSTGLNQPQHF. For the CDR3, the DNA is TGTGCCAGCAGCTTGTCCACAGGGCTCAATCAGCCCCAGCATTTT.

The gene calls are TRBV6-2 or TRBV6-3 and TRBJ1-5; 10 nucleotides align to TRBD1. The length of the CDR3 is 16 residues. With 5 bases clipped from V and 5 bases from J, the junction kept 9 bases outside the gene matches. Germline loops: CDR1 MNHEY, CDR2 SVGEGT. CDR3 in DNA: TGTGCCAGCAGTCGAACCGACAGGGGGCCCTATCAGCCCCAGCATTTT. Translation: CASSRTDRGPYQPQHF.

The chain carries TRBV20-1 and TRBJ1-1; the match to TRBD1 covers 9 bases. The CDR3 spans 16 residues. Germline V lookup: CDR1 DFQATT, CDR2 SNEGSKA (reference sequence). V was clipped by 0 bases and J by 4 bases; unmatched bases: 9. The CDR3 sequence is CSARDTWDRVGTEAFF. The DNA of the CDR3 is TGCAGTGCTAGAGATACTTGGGACAGGGTGGGCACTGAAGCTTTCTTT.

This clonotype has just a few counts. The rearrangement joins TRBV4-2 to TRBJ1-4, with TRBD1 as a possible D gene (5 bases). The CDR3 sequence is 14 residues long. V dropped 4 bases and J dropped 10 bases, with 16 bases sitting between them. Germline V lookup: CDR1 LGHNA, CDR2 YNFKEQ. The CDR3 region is CASSPQGEFGKLFF. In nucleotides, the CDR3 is TGTGCCAGCAGCCCCCAGGGAGAATTCGGAAAACTGTTTTTT.

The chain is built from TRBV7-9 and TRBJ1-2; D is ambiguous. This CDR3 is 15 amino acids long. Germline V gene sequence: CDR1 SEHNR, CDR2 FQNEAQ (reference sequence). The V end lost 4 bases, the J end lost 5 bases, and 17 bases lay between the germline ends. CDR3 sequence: CASSSGSAREYGYTF. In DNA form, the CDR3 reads TGTGCCAGCAGCTCCGGCTCGGCACGGGAGTATGGCTACACCTTC.